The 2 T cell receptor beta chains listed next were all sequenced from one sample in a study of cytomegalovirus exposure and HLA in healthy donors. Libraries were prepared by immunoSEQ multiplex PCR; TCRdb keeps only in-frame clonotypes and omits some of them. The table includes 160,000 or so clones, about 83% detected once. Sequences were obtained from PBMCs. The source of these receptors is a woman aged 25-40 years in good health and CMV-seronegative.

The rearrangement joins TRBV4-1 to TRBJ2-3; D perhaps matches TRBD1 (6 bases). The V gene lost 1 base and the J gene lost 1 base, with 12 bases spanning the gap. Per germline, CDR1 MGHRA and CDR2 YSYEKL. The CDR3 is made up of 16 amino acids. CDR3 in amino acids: CASSQATGWGTDTQYF. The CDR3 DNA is TGCGCCAGCAGCCAAGCTACAGGGTGGGGCACAGATACGCAGTATTTT.

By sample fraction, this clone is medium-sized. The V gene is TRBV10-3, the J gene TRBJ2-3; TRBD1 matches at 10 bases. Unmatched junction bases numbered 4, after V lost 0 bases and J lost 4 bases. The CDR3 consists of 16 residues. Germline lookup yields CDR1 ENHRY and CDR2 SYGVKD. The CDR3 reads CAISESPGQGADTQYF. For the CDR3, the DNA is TGTGCCATCAGTGAGTCCCCCGGACAGGGGGCAGATACGCAGTATTTT.